These 26 T cell receptor beta chains originate from one sample sequenced in a study of spatial heterogeneity in lung cancer. Stated time point: sample taken at primary tumor resection. Whole RNA, isolated from tumor, nontumor lung or frozen PBMC, was sequenced without prior sorting. TCRdb reprocessed the 5' RACE reads with MiXCR, giving one entry per CDR3 protein. Of approximately 82,000 distinct CDR3 sequences in the sample, around 12% are singletons; the top ten hold around 4.3%. The material was PBMCs, obtained at surgery. All receptors come from a male donor with early-stage non-small cell lung cancer.

This clonotype occurred many times. The rearrangement links TRBV5-1 to TRBJ1-2, with D uncertain. The CDR3 covers 14 residues. From germline, CDR1 is SGHRS and CDR2 YFSETQ. Trimming removed 0 bases at V and 8 bases at J, with 14 bases between. The CDR3 DNA sequence: TGCGCCAGCAGCTTGGAAGAGGGTCTTCGCGGCTACACCTTC. Protein: CASSLEEGLRGYTF.

The chain links TRBV12-3 or TRBV12-4 to TRBJ2-2; D perhaps matches TRBD1 (6 bases). The CDR3 spans 13 residues. V lost 1 base to trimming and J lost 6 bases, with 6 bases between them. In nucleotides, the CDR3 is TGTGCCAGCAGTTTAGGGACAGCCGGGGAGCTGTTTTTT. Its protein is CASSLGTAGELFF.

The J gene is TRBJ1-2, the V gene TRBV5-1; D unresolved. There are 17 residues in the CDR3. Germline CDR1 SGHRS, CDR2 YFSETQ. The ends were cut back, 0 bases at V and 4 bases at J, with 19 bases in the middle. The CDR3 is CASSLEWRSRQSYGYTF. CDR3 DNA sequence: TGCGCCAGCAGCTTGGAGTGGAGGAGTAGGCAGAGCTATGGCTACACCTTC.

A note on this clonotype: One base away lies a much larger clone, so this may be a sequencing read error. The chain has TRBV11-2 and TRBJ2-5; TRBD1 might be the D (5 bases). Germline lookup yields CDR1 SGHAT and CDR2 FQNNGV. The CDR3 covers 13 residues. V was trimmed by 2 bases and J by 4 bases, leaving 8 bases between them. Written as DNA, the CDR3 is TGTGCCAGCAGCTTACAGGGAAGAGAGACCCAGTACTTC. It codes for CASSLQGRETQYF.

This clonotype was seen more than once but under ten times. The J gene is TRBJ2-1, the V gene TRBV29-1, with 9 nucleotides matching TRBD1. The germline V gene has CDR1 SQVTM and CDR2 ANQGSEA. The CDR3 runs 14 residues. Trimming at V came to 5 bases and at J to 11 bases, leaving 13 bases not matched to a gene. CDR3 amino acids: CSVSSGTGSVKQFF. DNA for the CDR3: TGCAGCGTTTCTTCCGGGACAGGGTCGGTTAAGCAGTTCTTC.

This clonotype has more than one count but fewer than ten. CDR3 nucleotide sequence: TGTGCCACCAGTGATTGGAACACCGGGGAGCTGTTTTTT. Translated, it gives CATSDWNTGELFF. This chain joins TRBV24-1 and TRBJ2-2; no definite D call. The V end lost 2 bases, the J end lost 1 base, and 1 base lay between the germline ends. The CDR3 consists of 13 residues. Germline lookup yields CDR1 KGHDR and CDR2 SFDVKD.

The table lists this clonotype with a few counts. The CDR3 region has the DNA TGTGCCAGCAGTGACAGGGACTATGGCTACACCTTC. Amino acids: CASSDRDYGYTF. The chain uses TRBV6-4 and TRBJ1-2, with no clear D. There are 12 residues in the CDR3. Trimming removed 2 bases from V and 3 bases from J, with 4 bases in between. CDR1 and CDR2 (germline): MRHNA, SNTAGT.

This clonotype was counted a few times. The J gene is TRBJ2-2, the V gene TRBV5-4; no clear D. Germline V gene sequence: CDR1 SGHNT, CDR2 YYREEE (reference sequence). V lost 0 bases, J lost 6 bases, and 6 bases lay in between. The CDR3 sequence is 13 residues long. The CDR3 reads CASSLVGPGELFF. In nucleotides, the CDR3 is TGTGCCAGCAGCTTGGTCGGTCCCGGGGAGCTGTTTTTT.

The sample holds a few counts of this clonotype. V is TRBV6-1 and J is TRBJ1-6, with no clear D. Trimming removed 3 bases at V and 4 bases at J, with 4 bases between. The CDR3 spans 13 residues. Germline values: CDR1 MNHNS, CDR2 SASEGT. The CDR3 sequence: CASSEGYNSPLHF. The CDR3, as DNA: TGTGCCAGCAGTGAGGGTTATAATTCACCCCTCCACTTT.

The chain has TRBV12-3 or TRBV12-4 and TRBJ2-3; D is uncertain. Deletions cut 4 bases from V and 0 bases from J, with 11 bases between. This CDR3 has 15 residues. Written as DNA, the CDR3 is TGTGCCAGCAGTTCTGGGGTGTCTAGCACAGATACGCAGTATTTT. This sequence encodes CASSSGVSSTDTQYF.

This clonotype has a handful of counts. V and J are TRBV5-1 and TRBJ2-7, with a tentative D call TRBD2 (5 bases). Germline V gives CDR1 SGHRS, CDR2 YFSETQ. V was trimmed by 3 bases and J by 4 bases, leaving 8 bases between them. The CDR3 is 12 amino acids. CDR3 DNA sequence: TGCGCCAGCAGCTCCGGGAAATACGAGCAGTACTTC. Residues: CASSSGKYEQYF.

CDR3 loop: CASSGGPRGGDTEAFF. In DNA form, the CDR3 reads TGTGCCAGCAGCGGGGGACCGAGGGGAGGGGACACTGAAGCTTTCTTT. This chain connects TRBV9 to TRBJ1-1; D is possibly TRBD1 (5 bases). The CDR3 consists of 16 residues. Germline V lookup: CDR1 SGDLS, CDR2 YYNGEE. The V gene lost 3 bases and the J gene lost 3 bases, with 18 bases spanning the gap.

This clonotype was seen ten or more times. The CDR3 bases are TGCGCCAGCAGCAGCACAGGCGATCTATATCAGCCCCAGCATTTT. This encodes CASSSTGDLYQPQHF. This rearrangement joins TRBV5-1 to TRBJ1-5, with D tentatively TRBD1 (5 bases). Germline V gene sequence: CDR1 SGHRS, CDR2 YFSETQ. V was cut by 4 bases and J by 5 bases, with 16 bases left in between. The CDR3 runs to 15 residues.

The sample holds many counts of this clonotype. V and J are TRBV2 and TRBJ1-1, with D unclear. Germline loops: CDR1 SNHLY, CDR2 FYNNEI. With 4 bases removed from V and 4 bases from J, the gap between germline ends came to 10 bases. CDR3 length: 13 residues. DNA for the CDR3: TGTGCCAGCAGTGGGGATTTGGGCACTGAAGCTTTCTTT. This gives the protein CASSGDLGTEAFF. The whole variable domain, filled in from reference TRBV2 and TRBJ1-1, reads EPEVTQTPSHQVTQMGQEVILRCVPISNHLYFYWYRQILGQKVEFLVSFYNNEISEKSEIFDDQFSVERPDGSNFTLKIRSTKLEDSAMYFCASSGDLGTEAFFGQGTRLTVV.

This chain joins TRBV7-9 and TRBJ2-2; no reliable D call. The length of the CDR3 is 13 residues. Trimming took off 3 bases at V and 4 bases at J, with 6 bases between the two ends. Germline V CDR1 and CDR2: SEHNR, FQNEAQ (reference sequence). The CDR3 sequence: CASSFSGTGELFF. The CDR3 coding sequence is TGTGCCAGCAGCTTCAGTGGCACCGGGGAGCTGTTTTTT.

This clonotype was found a few times. The rearrangement links TRBV30 to TRBJ2-7; D not certain. In germline, CDR1 is GTSNPN, CDR2 SVGIG (reference sequence). The length of the CDR3 is 11 residues. Deletions cut 5 bases from V and 0 bases from J, with 5 bases between. CDR3 bases: TGTGCCTGGGGACGCTCCTACGAGCAGTACTTC. It yields the protein CAWGRSYEQYF. Variable domain in full (rest from reference TRBV30 and TRBJ2-7): SQTIHQWPATLVQPVGSPLSLECTVEGTSNPNLYWYRQAAGRGLQLLFYSVGIGQISSEVPQNLSASRPQDRQFILSSKKLLLSDSGFYLCAWGRSYEQYFGPGTRLTVT.

This clonotype was detected ten times or more. The chain recombines TRBV11-2 with TRBJ1-1; no clear D gene. There are 13 residues in the CDR3. V was clipped by 0 bases and J by 4 bases, with 6 bases between them. CDR1 is SGHAT and CDR2 is FQNNGV in the germline V gene. Written as DNA, the CDR3 is TGTGCCAGCAGCTTAGAGCGGGGCACTGAAGCTTTCTTT. It yields the protein CASSLERGTEAFF.

The chain combines TRBV3-1 with TRBJ2-5; D gene uncertain. The CDR3 has 11 amino acids. Germline assignment: CDR1 LGHDT and CDR2 YNNKEL (reference sequence). Between the trimmed V and J ends, which lost 4 bases and 4 bases, there was a span of 4 bases. As DNA, the CDR3 is TGTGCCAGCAGCCTGTTAGAGACCCAGTACTTC. It translates to CASSLLETQYF.

This clonotype occurred many times. In DNA, the CDR3 is TGCAGCGTTGATCCGACGGTACCCGGGTATGGCTACACCTTC. Translation: CSVDPTVPGYGYTF. The genes are TRBV29-1 and TRBJ1-2; no clear D gene. Per the germline V gene, CDR1 is SQVTM and CDR2 is ANQGSEA. This CDR3 has 14 amino acids. Trimming pared 3 bases from V and 5 bases from J, leaving 16 bases between.

This clonotype turned up a few times. V is TRBV11-2 and J is TRBJ2-5; a possible D gene is TRBD2 (5 bases). CDR3 length: 14 residues. V gave up 1 base and J gave up 7 bases, with 13 bases separating them. Looked up from germline, CDR1 is SGHAT and CDR2 is FQNNGV. The CDR3 nucleotides are TGTGCCAGCAGCTTAGTAAGGTCCGGGGTGACCCAGTACTTC. Its translation is CASSLVRSGVTQYF.

The chain links TRBV3-1 to TRBJ2-5; D unclear. The CDR3 loop spans 14 amino acids. Germline V lookup: CDR1 LGHDT, CDR2 YNNKEL (reference sequence). Trimming took off 0 bases at V and 5 bases at J, with 10 bases between the two ends. CDR3 DNA: TGTGCCAGCAGCCAAGATAAAGGAAAGGAGACCCAGTACTTC. This encodes CASSQDKGKETQYF.

This clonotype was observed a few times. The chain carries TRBV5-1 and TRBJ2-2, with D tentatively TRBD1 (7 bases). This CDR3 contains 14 residues. V lost 4 bases, J lost 5 bases, and 12 bases lay in between. Germline CDR1 reads SGHRS; CDR2 reads YFSETQ. CDR3 bases: TGCGCCAGCAGCCGGACAGGAGGGACCGGGGAGCTGTTTTTT. This encodes CASSRTGGTGELFF.

The chain joins TRBV6-5 to TRBJ2-7; no reliable D call. Germline V lookup: CDR1 MNHEY, CDR2 SVGAGI. Between the trimmed V and J ends, which lost 4 bases and 2 bases, there was a span of 9 bases. The CDR3 length is 13 residues. The CDR3 loop reads CASSWRFAYEQYF. CDR3 DNA sequence: TGTGCCAGCAGTTGGCGGTTTGCCTACGAGCAGTACTTC.

The J gene is TRBJ2-2, the V gene TRBV7-9; TRBD1 aligns across 7 bases. The CDR3 extends over 14 amino acids. Germline V gene sequence: CDR1 SEHNR, CDR2 FQNEAQ (reference sequence). Trimming cost V 3 bases and J 6 bases; bases outside gene matches: 4. The CDR3 sequence: CASSFTGAAGELFF. CDR3 coding DNA: TGTGCCAGCAGCTTTACAGGGGCGGCCGGGGAGCTGTTTTTT. Using reference TRBV7-9 and TRBJ2-2 for the parts outside the CDR3, the full variable domain is DTGVSQNPRHKITKRGQNVTFRCDPISEHNRLYWYRQTLGQGPEFLTYFQNEAQLEKSRLLSDRFSAERPKGSFSTLEIQRTEQGDSAMYLCASSFTGAAGELFFGEGSRLTVL.

This clonotype has just a few counts. J is TRBJ2-7 and V is TRBV3-1; D call uncertain. Looked up from germline, CDR1 is LGHDT and CDR2 is YNNKEL (reference sequence). The CDR3 sequence is 14 residues long. Trimming removed 1 base at V and 6 bases at J, with 13 bases between. In nucleotides, the CDR3 is TGTGCCAGCAGCCAAGCTCCAAACTCCGGCGAGCAGTACTTC. Its translation: CASSQAPNSGEQYF.

This clonotype has ten or more counts. The chain carries TRBV9 and TRBJ2-7, with unresolved D. The CDR3 sequence is 12 residues long. Germline assignment: CDR1 SGDLS and CDR2 YYNGEE. Trimming removed 4 bases from V and 3 bases from J, with 8 bases in between. The CDR3: CASSPGVYEQYF. For the CDR3, the DNA is TGTGCCAGCAGCCCCGGAGTCTACGAGCAGTACTTC.